This passage covers 9 T cell receptor beta chains from one sample sequenced in a study of CD8 T cells in ankylosing spondylitis. Via MiXCR, TCRdb re-called the 5' RACE reads, giving one row per CDR3 protein. The sample includes a few hundred thousand distinct CDR3 sequences, around 20% of them seen just once. The sequenced sample consisted of blood, either unsorted or a sorted T cell fraction (not recorded which). The source is a male donor with ankylosing spondylitis or in good health (not recorded which).

J is TRBJ2-6 and V is TRBV3-1, with a tentative D call TRBD2 (5 bases). The CDR3 runs 18 residues. CDR1 and CDR2 (germline): LGHDT, YNNKEL (reference sequence). V was shortened by 3 bases and J by 0 bases, with 15 bases between the two germline ends. CDR3 residues: CASSHEGSRFSGANVLTF. The CDR3 region has the DNA TGTGCCAGCAGCCACGAGGGCAGCCGATTCTCTGGGGCCAACGTCCTGACTTTC.

In its sample, this clonotype was seen a few times. V is TRBV12-3 or TRBV12-4 and J is TRBJ1-5; TRBD1 matches 7 bases. The V gene end was trimmed by 5 bases and the J gene end by 4 bases; junction bases not matched to a gene: 11. There are 16 residues in the CDR3. The CDR3 region is CASSASSGQTNQPQHF. CDR3 sequence (DNA): TGTGCCAGCAGTGCCTCCTCGGGACAGACAAATCAGCCCCAGCATTTT.

This clonotype turned up a few times. The CDR3 DNA reads TGTGCCACCAGCAGATCCGGGACTAGCGGGGCCAGCTCCTACAATGAGCAGTTCTTC. Encoded protein: CATSRSGTSGASSYNEQFF. The chain combines TRBV15 with TRBJ2-1; 13 bases fit TRBD2. Germline-derived CDR1 and CDR2 are LNHNV and YYDKDF (reference sequence). The J segment lost 0 bases and the V segment lost 2 bases, leaving 7 bases of the junction unmatched. This CDR3 comprises 19 residues.

The chain couples TRBV2 to TRBJ2-2; TRBD1 matches at 10 bases. In germline, CDR1 is SNHLY, CDR2 FYNNEI. This CDR3 region has 15 residues. The junction had 4 bases not matched to a gene; V was cut back by 9 bases and J by 0 bases. CDR3 sequence reads: CASRQGAANTGELFF. CDR3 DNA sequence: TGTGCCAGTCGACAGGGGGCTGCGAACACCGGGGAGCTGTTTTTT.

This clonotype was counted a few times. The chain carries TRBV20-1 and TRBJ1-6; D is ambiguous. Trimming shortened V by 6 bases and J by 4 bases, and 7 bases separated the two germline ends. This CDR3 comprises 12 residues. Germline loops: CDR1 DFQATT, CDR2 SNEGSKA (reference sequence). The CDR3 region is CSAGEYNSPLHF. CDR3 sequence (DNA): TGCAGTGCCGGTGAATATAATTCACCCCTCCACTTT.

This clonotype appeared a few times. This chain joins TRBV20-1 and TRBJ2-5; D is perhaps TRBD2 (6 bases). The CDR3 length is 15 residues. V gave up 0 bases and J gave up 2 bases, with 13 bases separating them. CDR1 is DFQATT, CDR2 SNEGSKA, per germline (reference sequence). CDR3 in DNA: TGCAGTGCTAGAGATTGGGGAGGTGTTCAAGAGACCCAGTACTTC. Translating gives CSARDWGGVQETQYF.

This clonotype was seen at least ten times. This chain joins TRBV27 and TRBJ2-3; D is ambiguous. V lost 3 bases, J lost 0 bases, and 16 bases lay in between. From germline, CDR1 is MNHEY and CDR2 SMNVEV (reference sequence). The CDR3 loop spans 17 amino acids. The CDR3, as DNA: TGTGCCAGCAGTTTCTCGACTGACCAAACTAGCACAGATACGCAGTATTTT. Translated, it gives CASSFSTDQTSTDTQYF.

This chain links TRBV20-1 with TRBJ1-2, with 7 nucleotides matching TRBD1. This CDR3 contains 13 residues. The trim removed 6 bases at V and 4 bases at J, leaving 8 bases unmatched. Germline CDR1 DFQATT, CDR2 SNEGSKA (reference sequence). CDR3 sequence: CSAPLGQTYGYTF. The CDR3, as DNA: TGCAGTGCCCCATTGGGACAGACCTATGGCTACACCTTC.

The rearrangement joins TRBV27 to TRBJ1-1; the D gene is possibly TRBD1 (6 bases). From germline, CDR1 is MNHEY and CDR2 SMNVEV (reference sequence). Trimming removed 6 bases at V and 5 bases at J, with 16 bases between. This CDR3 spans 14 amino acids. CDR3 nucleotides: TGTGCCAGCAGCAGGTCAGGGGTAGGAACTGAAGCTTTCTTT. Protein: CASSRSGVGTEAFF.